The 21 T cell receptor beta chains below were found in one sample sequenced in a study of cytomegalovirus exposure and HLA in healthy donors. Use of 60 Vbeta and 13 Jbeta primers characterized the PCR. TCRdb keeps only in-frame clones here, not all; method: immunoSEQ multiplex PCR. The sample has 110,000 to 150,000 clones, 70% to 85% seen once. Sequencing input: PBMCs. The receptors stem from a woman between 55 and 75 years old in good health and CMV-seropositive.

The genes are TRBV6-6 and TRBJ2-7; 7 bases are shared with TRBD2. The CDR3 length is 14 residues. V dropped 1 base and J dropped 7; count of bases not matched to a gene: 7. Germline CDR1 MNHNY, CDR2 SVGAGI (reference sequence). The DNA of the CDR3 is TGTGCCAGCAGTTACTTGAACGCGGGGGAAGAGCAGTACTTC. Residues: CASSYLNAGEEQYF.

The chain has TRBV30 and TRBJ2-2, with unresolved D. The germline V gene encodes CDR1 GTSNPN and CDR2 SVGIG (reference sequence). The CDR3 covers 14 residues. The germline V and J ends were trimmed by 3 bases and 7 bases, with 15 bases remaining between them. The CDR3 DNA is TGTGCCTGGAGCCCAATAATGGGCCACGGGGAGCTGTTTTTT. This codes for CAWSPIMGHGELFF.

V is TRBV15 and J is TRBJ2-7; D is perhaps TRBD2 (5 bases). Per germline, CDR1 LNHNV and CDR2 YYDKDF (reference sequence). V lost 5 bases to trimming and J lost 2 bases, with 13 bases between them. This CDR3 region has 14 residues. The CDR3 bases are TGTGCCACCAGCTCGGAGGAGGCCCCCTACGAGCAGTACTTC. It codes for CATSSEEAPYEQYF.

The sample holds a few counts of this clone. The V call is TRBV23-1, the J call TRBJ1-5, with D tentatively TRBD1 (5 bases). TRBV23-1 is an ORF for which the function is uncertain. Trimming pared 0 bases from V and 0 bases from J, leaving 12 bases between. The CDR3 runs to 17 residues. CDR3 residues: CASSQSWAGHSNQPQHF. The CDR3 nucleotides are TGCGCCAGCAGTCAATCTTGGGCAGGACATAGCAATCAGCCCCAGCATTTT.

This chain connects TRBV29-1 to TRBJ2-2; the D is unclear. The DNA end is a closer match to TRBJ1-3, so the J assignment may be wrong. The CDR3 spans 12 residues. In germline, CDR1 is SQVTM, CDR2 ANQGSEA. The DNA for the CDR3 is TGCAGCGTTGTTGTGGGGGGAAACACCATATATTTT. Protein product: CSVVVGGNTIYF.

The chain is built from TRBV28 and TRBJ1-2, with a weak D call TRBD1 (5 bases). In germline, CDR1 is MDHEN, CDR2 SYDVKM. This CDR3 comprises 15 residues. The V end was cut by 1 base, the J end by 3 bases, with 12 bases between. CDR3 loop: CASSLSGAGYYGYTF. DNA for the CDR3: TGTGCCAGCAGTTTATCCGGGGCGGGGTACTATGGCTACACCTTC.

A few counts support this clone. The chain carries TRBV27 and TRBJ2-5; 7 nucleotides match TRBD2. The J call may be mistaken, given a closer DNA end match to TRBJ2-7. From germline, CDR1 is MNHEY and CDR2 SMNVEV (reference sequence). The CDR3 is 15 amino acids. The CDR3 region is CASSLGGGGGYEQYF. Here the CDR3 DNA reads TGTGCCAGCAGTTTGGGTGGCGGGGGAGGCTACGAGCAGTACTTC.

This clone appeared a few times. The chain employs TRBV7-9 and TRBJ1-5, with D unclear. V lost 3 bases and J lost 6, with 9 bases in between. CDR3 length: 13 amino acids. Germline values: CDR1 SEHNR, CDR2 FQNEAQ (reference sequence). CDR3 nucleotide sequence: TGTGCCAGCAGCTTCGCGGAGGGTCAGCCCCAGCATTTT. As protein: CASSFAEGQPQHF.

This rearrangement joins TRBV28 to TRBJ2-7; 7 bases line up with TRBD1. J lost 3 bases, V lost 5 bases, and 7 bases had no gene match. The length of the CDR3 is 14 residues. Germline-derived CDR1 and CDR2 are MDHEN and SYDVKM. Written as DNA, the CDR3 is TGTGCCAGCAGTCCCTCGCCAGGGGGCTACGAGCAGTACTTC. Protein sequence: CASSPSPGGYEQYF.

The J gene is TRBJ1-1, the V gene TRBV29-1; TRBD1 aligns across 7 bases. Germline CDR1 and CDR2: SQVTM and ANQGSEA. This CDR3 is 15 amino acids long. V shed 3 bases, J shed 3 bases, and the junction held 10 bases outside the gene matches. CDR3 DNA sequence: TGCAGCGTTGAGAGGGACAGTCGCTGGGACACTGAAGCTTTCTTT. Protein product: CSVERDSRWDTEAFF. The full variable domain, its missing parts supplied by reference TRBV29-1 and TRBJ1-1, is SAVISQKPSRDICQRGTSLTIQCQVDSQVTMMFWYRQQPGQSLTLIATANQGSEATYESGFVIDKFPISRPNLTFSTLTVSNMSPEDSSIYLCSVERDSRWDTEAFFGQGTRLTVV.

In this sample, this clone turned up once. The V call is TRBV29-1, the J call TRBJ1-2; 8 positions agree with TRBD1. This CDR3 has 13 amino acids. Unmatched junction bases numbered 8, after V lost 3 bases and J lost 8 bases. Germline values: CDR1 SQVTM, CDR2 ANQGSEA. CDR3 residues: CSVDKDRARGYTF. Written as DNA, the CDR3 is TGCAGCGTTGACAAGGACAGGGCTCGCGGCTACACCTTC.

V usage is TRBV7-6 and J usage is TRBJ2-7, with TRBD2 as a possible D gene (6 bases). The CDR3 has 14 residues. Germline CDR1 and CDR2: SGHVS and FNYEAQ. Trimming removed 1 base at V and 1 base at J, with 8 bases between. The CDR3: CASSLGGGSYEQYF. CDR3 coding DNA: TGTGCCAGCAGCTTAGGGGGAGGATCCTACGAGCAGTACTTC.

V gene TRBV4-3 combines with J gene TRBJ2-2; 8 nucleotides agree with TRBD2. V shed 4 bases and J 0 bases; nucleotides not matched to a gene: 10. The CDR3 consists of 18 residues. Germline CDR1 is LGHNA and CDR2 is YSLEER. The CDR3 region has the DNA TGCGCCAGCAGCCCCGGTGGAGCGGGAGCCCCGAACACCGGGGAGCTGTTTTTT. It is translated as CASSPGGAGAPNTGELFF.

This clone was seen just once. Other DNA sequences from this sample encode an identical CDR3 as well. The gene calls are TRBV4-3 and TRBJ2-2; a possible D gene is TRBD1 (6 bases). V gave up 2 bases and J gave up 6 bases, with 7 bases separating them. This CDR3 has 13 residues. Looked up from germline, CDR1 is LGHNA and CDR2 is YSLEER. The CDR3 sequence is CASSQTGSGELFF. The CDR3 DNA sequence: TGCGCCAGCAGCCAAACAGGGTCCGGGGAGCTGTTTTTT.

This sequence joins TRBV6-6 and TRBJ1-1; D not resolved. This CDR3 has 12 residues. V dropped 10 bases and J dropped 2 bases, with 11 bases sitting between them. The germline V gene encodes CDR1 MNHNY and CDR2 SVGAGI (reference sequence). The CDR3 protein is CATVTVNTEAFF. Here the CDR3 DNA reads TGTGCCACCGTTACAGTTAACACTGAAGCTTTCTTT.

The V gene is TRBV7-8, the J gene TRBJ1-4; D unresolved. V lost 1 base to trimming and J lost 8 bases, with 8 bases between them. The germline V gene has CDR1 SGHVS and CDR2 FQNEAQ. The CDR3 loop spans 13 amino acids. CDR3 in amino acids: CASSLGLREKLFF. CDR3 DNA sequence: TGTGCCAGCAGCTTAGGTTTACGGGAAAAACTGTTTTTT.

The chain combines TRBV7-3 with TRBJ2-2; weak D call: TRBD1 (6 bases). The V and J ends lost 5 bases and 5 bases respectively, with 15 bases between them. This CDR3 spans 15 amino acids. Germline loops: CDR1 SGHTA, CDR2 FQGTGA. Written as DNA, the CDR3 is TGTGCCAGCAGCCTCAGGGACATAATAACCGGGGAGCTGTTTTTT. Amino acid sequence: CASSLRDIITGELFF. Supplemented by reference TRBV7-3 and TRBJ2-2, the full variable domain reads GAGVSQTPSNKVTEKGKYVELRCDPISGHTALYWYRQSLGQGPEFLIYFQGTGAADDSGLPNDRFFAVRPEGSVSTLKIQRTERGDSAVYLCASSLRDIITGELFFGEGSRLTVL.

This rearrangement joins TRBV7-9 to TRBJ1-3; D call uncertain. This CDR3 region has 13 residues. V lost 1 base to trimming and J lost 7 bases, with 8 bases between them. Germline V CDR1 and CDR2: SEHNR, FQNEAQ (reference sequence). In DNA form, the CDR3 reads TGTGCCAGCAGCTTAGGCCTAGCGAACACCATATATTTT. Protein: CASSLGLANTIYF.

The chain has TRBV5-1 and TRBJ2-5; 9 bases agree with TRBD2. TRBJ2-7 matches the DNA end more closely, so the J call is doubtful. Germline-derived CDR1 and CDR2 are SGHRS and YFSETQ. CDR3 length: 14 amino acids. The CDR3 coding sequence is TGCGCCAGCAGCTCGACTAGCGGAATCTACGAGCAGTACTTC. It yields the protein CASSSTSGIYEQYF.

The chain combines TRBV6-6 with TRBJ1-2; 8 bases match TRBD1. V was pared by 2 bases and J by 7 bases, with 3 bases of the junction left unmatched. The CDR3 consists of 13 residues. The V gene's germline CDR1 is MNHNY and CDR2 SVGAGI (reference sequence). CDR3 sequence reads: CASSYPTGGGYTF. CDR3 sequence (DNA): TGTGCCAGCAGTTACCCCACAGGGGGTGGCTACACCTTC.

CDR3 amino acids: CASRFRGWGEQYF. The DNA for the CDR3 is TGTGCCAGCAGGTTCAGGGGATGGGGGGAGCAGTACTTC. The rearrangement links TRBV7-2 to TRBJ2-7; maybe TRBD1 (6 bases). The V end lost 6 bases, the J end lost 7 bases, and 16 bases lay between the germline ends. CDR1 and CDR2 from the germline V gene are SGHTA and FQGNSA. This CDR3 spans 13 amino acids.